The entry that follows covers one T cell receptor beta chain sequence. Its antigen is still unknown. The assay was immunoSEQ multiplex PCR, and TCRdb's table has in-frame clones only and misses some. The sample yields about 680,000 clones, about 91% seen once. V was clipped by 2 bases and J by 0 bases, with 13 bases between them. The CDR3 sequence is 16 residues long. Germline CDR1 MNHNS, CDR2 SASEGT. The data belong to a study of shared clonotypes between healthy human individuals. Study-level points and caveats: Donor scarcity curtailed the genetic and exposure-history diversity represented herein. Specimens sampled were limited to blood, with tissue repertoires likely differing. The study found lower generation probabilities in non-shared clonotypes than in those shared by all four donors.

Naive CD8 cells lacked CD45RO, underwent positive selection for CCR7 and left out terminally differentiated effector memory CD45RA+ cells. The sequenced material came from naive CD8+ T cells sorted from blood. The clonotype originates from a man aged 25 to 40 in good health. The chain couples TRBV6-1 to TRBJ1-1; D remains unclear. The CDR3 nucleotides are TGTGCCAGCAGTGAATGGAGGGTTCAAGTGAACACTGAAGCTTTCTTT. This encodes CASSEWRVQVNTEAFF.